Following are 16 T cell receptor beta chains from one sample sequenced in a study of T cell responses to AZD1222 COVID-19 vaccine. Using immunoSEQ multiplex PCR, the repertoire was profiled, and TCRdb retains in-frame clones only, with some absent. The data contain 95,000 to 100,000 clones, about 87% of them singletons. This specimen was peripheral blood, taken 28 days after the second AZD1222 dose. The receptor source for this set is an adult who received the AZD1222 COVID-19 vaccine.

The rearrangement links TRBV5-1 to TRBJ2-5, with D perhaps TRBD1 or TRBD2 (5 bases each). Per germline, CDR1 SGHRS and CDR2 YFSETQ. This CDR3 comprises 14 residues. Trimming removed 4 bases from V and 3 bases from J, with 13 bases in between. In DNA, the CDR3 is TGCGCCAGCAGCCCGGGACGGAGTAAAGAGACCCAGTACTTC. Residues: CASSPGRSKETQYF.

The gene calls are TRBV5-4 and TRBJ2-2; 7 nucleotides match TRBD2. V lost 2 bases and J lost 2; bases outside the gene matches: 6. The germline V gene encodes CDR1 SGHNT and CDR2 YYREEE (reference sequence). The CDR3 runs to 16 residues. CDR3 in amino acids: CASSFGGSRNTGELFF. CDR3 in DNA: TGTGCCAGCAGCTTTGGCGGGAGTCGTAACACCGGGGAGCTGTTTTTT. The full variable domain, with the rest looked up from reference TRBV5-4 and TRBJ2-2, is ETGVTQSPTHLIKTRGQQVTLRCSSQSGHNTVSWYQQALGQGPQFIFQYYREEENGRGNFPPRFSGLQFPNYSSELNVNALELDDSALYLCASSFGGSRNTGELFFGEGSRLTVL.

This chain links TRBV19 with TRBJ2-3; D not certain. V lost 3 bases and J 10 bases, leaving 17 bases between the germline ends. The CDR3 loop spans 14 amino acids. Germline CDR1 LNHDA, CDR2 SQIVND (reference sequence). The CDR3 region has the DNA TGTGCCAGTAGTATTGATCCCGGGCCCCGGGCGCAGTATTTT. Translating gives CASSIDPGPRAQYF.

The rearrangement links TRBV5-4 to TRBJ2-2; D uncertain. V lost 4 bases to trimming and J lost 1 base, with 5 bases between them. This CDR3 is 13 amino acids long. The V gene's germline CDR1 is SGHNT and CDR2 YYREEE (reference sequence). In nucleotides, the CDR3 is TGTGCCAGCAGCACAGAGAACACCGGGGAGCTGTTTTTT. Translated: CASSTENTGELFF.

The rearrangement uses TRBV30 and TRBJ1-2; D unresolved. The CDR3 spans 12 residues. The germline gives CDR1 GTSNPN, CDR2 SVGIG (reference sequence). V gave up 3 bases and J gave up 5 bases, with 10 bases separating them. DNA for the CDR3: TGTGCCTGGAGAAGGGTAGGGTATGGCTACACCTTC. Residues: CAWRRVGYGYTF.

V usage is TRBV5-8 and J usage is TRBJ1-4, with 8 bases that match TRBD1. V trimming: 1 base; J trimming: 6 bases; junction bases outside the gene matches: 11. The CDR3 loop spans 17 amino acids. Germline assignment: CDR1 SGHTS and CDR2 YDEGEE. The CDR3 sequence: CASSLFWARGRYEKLFF. CDR3 in DNA: TGTGCCAGCAGCTTGTTTTGGGCCAGGGGGCGATATGAAAAACTGTTTTTT.

This clone was seen a few times. CDR3 bases: TGTGCCACCAGTGATTGGACTGAGAACACTGAAGCTTTCTTT. Translating gives CATSDWTENTEAFF. This rearrangement joins TRBV24-1 to TRBJ1-1; unclear D gene. The CDR3 has 14 residues. The germline CDR1 and CDR2 sequences are KGHDR and SFDVKD. Between the trimmed V and J ends, which lost 2 bases and 1 base, there was a span of 7 bases.

This chain links TRBV29-1 with TRBJ2-7; TRBD2 aligns across 8 bases. With V trimmed by 6 bases and J by 9 bases, 16 bases remained unmatched. Germline loops: CDR1 SQVTM, CDR2 ANQGSEA. This CDR3 is built from 14 residues. The CDR3 loop is CSVIGPRGGTAQYF. Here the CDR3 DNA reads TGCAGCGTCATCGGACCACGGGGGGGAACGGCGCAGTACTTC.

The V call is TRBV10-3, the J call TRBJ1-1; D is perhaps TRBD1 (5 bases). Trimming shortened V by 8 bases and J by 1 base, and 11 bases separated the two germline ends. Germline lookup yields CDR1 ENHRY and CDR2 SYGVKD. The CDR3 consists of 13 residues. CDR3 residues: CAIAQTANTEAFF. In nucleotides, the CDR3 is TGTGCCATCGCCCAGACAGCGAACACTGAAGCTTTCTTT.

This chain joins TRBV6-5 and TRBJ1-1; D gene uncertain. This CDR3 has 16 amino acids. The V and J ends lost 0 bases and 0 bases respectively, with 11 bases between them. Germline CDR1 reads MNHEY; CDR2 reads SVGAGI. The CDR3 here is CASSYSIGIMNTEAFF. CDR3 bases: TGTGCCAGCAGTTACTCGATCGGAATCATGAACACTGAAGCTTTCTTT.

This chain joins TRBV7-2 and TRBJ2-3; D unclear. The CDR3 has 13 amino acids. Trimming cost V 6 bases and J 6 bases, with 13 bases left between them. The germline V gene encodes CDR1 SGHTA and CDR2 FQGNSA. The CDR3 loop reads CASRDLGIDTQYF. For the CDR3, the DNA is TGTGCCAGCAGGGACCTAGGAATCGATACGCAGTATTTT.

The chain has TRBV9 and TRBJ2-7; 13 bases line up with TRBD2. Germline values: CDR1 SGDLS, CDR2 YYNGEE. This CDR3 comprises 16 residues. Losses at the gene ends were 4 bases for V and 1 base for J; bases not matched to a gene: 5. This CDR3 reads CASSPGTSGKSYEQYF. Written as DNA, the CDR3 is TGTGCCAGCAGCCCTGGGACTAGCGGGAAGTCCTACGAGCAGTACTTC.

CDR3 DNA sequence: TGTGCCAGCAGCTTAGGAGCGGGAGGGACCTACGAGCAGTACTTC. Its protein product is CASSLGAGGTYEQYF. V usage is TRBV7-6 and J usage is TRBJ2-7; 10 nucleotides agree with TRBD2. The CDR3 sequence is 15 residues long. The V and J ends lost 1 base and 2 bases, in that order; junction bases with no gene match: 2. In germline, CDR1 is SGHVS, CDR2 FNYEAQ.

The V call is TRBV27, the J call TRBJ2-5; possibly TRBD2 for D (5 bases). CDR1 and CDR2 from the germline V gene are MNHEY and SMNVEV (reference sequence). Deletions cut 3 bases from V and 5 bases from J, with 10 bases between. CDR3 length: 13 amino acids. The CDR3 nucleotides are TGTGCCAGCAGTTTGGGGAGTTGGGAGACCCAGTACTTC. The encoded protein is CASSLGSWETQYF.

This sequence joins TRBV25-1 and TRBJ2-1, with 14 bases aligning to TRBD2. The CDR3 has 17 residues. The V segment lost 2 bases and the J segment 8 bases; nucleotides outside the gene matches: 8. Germline CDR1 and CDR2: MGHDK and SYGVNS. The DNA for the CDR3 is TGTGCCAGCAGTGAACGCTCTAGGACTAGCGGGGGGCATGAGCAGTTCTTC. Encoded protein: CASSERSRTSGGHEQFF.

The genes are TRBV4-2 and TRBJ2-3, with D unclear. Looked up from germline, CDR1 is LGHNA and CDR2 is YNFKEQ. This CDR3 contains 14 residues. Trimming left V 1 base short and J 4 bases short, with 9 bases between. CDR3 DNA sequence: TGTGCCAGCAGCCAAGTTGTAGGCTCAGATACGCAGTATTTT. Protein product: CASSQVVGSDTQYF.